This is a list of T cell receptor beta chains from one sample in a study of shared clonotypes between healthy human individuals. Clones were sequenced by immunoSEQ multiplex PCR, and TCRdb holds only the in-frame ones, with some missing. The sample gives 150,000 to 200,000 clones, over 50% of which show up once; 10% is in the top ten. Material: memory CD4+ T cells sorted from blood. The receptors shown here come from a man aged 30-40 years in good health. Each CDR3 is given with its conserved first and last residue. A D gene is named only where the DNA matches it firmly. Only part of the rows carry a size: once, few, many, or a class if the clone is expanded.

TGTGCCTGGAGTGCCCCATGGGGGTCCAACACCGGGGAGCTGTTTTTT	CAWSAPWGSNTGELFF	NA	TRBV30	TRBJ2-2	NA
TGTGCCAGCAGTGAACCGGGACTAGCGGGAGGGTACGAGCAGTACTTC	CASSEPGLAGGYEQYF	TRBD2	TRBV6-1	TRBJ2-7	NA
TGTGCCACCAGCAGAGATTCTGGGCTGCTCTACCTCGAGCAGTACTTC	CATSRDSGLLYLEQYF	NA	TRBV15	TRBJ2-7	NA
TGTGCCAGCAGTCCACCGAGCTCTGGAAACACCATATATTTT	CASSPPSSGNTIYF	NA	TRBV11-2	TRBJ1-3	NA
TGTGCCAGCAGTGAGCAGAGGACAGGGTCCTACGAGCAGTACTTC	CASSEQRTGSYEQYF	TRBD1	TRBV2	TRBJ2-7	NA
TGTGCCAGCAGCGAGCGGACTAGTCAGGGAAACATTCAGTACTTC	CASSERTSQGNIQYF	TRBD2	TRBV11-2	TRBJ2-4	NA
TGTGCCATCAGGACGTTGAGGGGGTATAATCAGCCCCAGCATTTT	CAIRTLRGYNQPQHF	NA	TRBV10-3	TRBJ1-5	NA
TGTGCCAGCCCAAAGGGAGGGGGGAGGACTGAAGCTTTCTTT	CASPKGGGRTEAFF	NA	TRBV21-1	TRBJ1-1	once
TGTGCCAGCGTGAGGGGTGGGTCAGATCAGCCCCAGCATTTT	CASVRGGSDQPQHF	NA	TRBV28	TRBJ1-5	NA
TGTGCCACCAGCGCCCGACAGGGCAGCTATGGCTACACCTTC	CATSARQGSYGYTF	TRBD1	TRBV15	TRBJ1-2	NA
TGTGCCAGCAGCTTAGAGGCTAGCAGGCCCGGACTAGCGGGAGTGCAGTACTTC	CASSLEASRPGLAGVQYF	TRBD2	TRBV7-4	TRBJ2-7	NA
TGTGCCAGCAGCTTAGACGGCACGGATACGCAGTATTTT	CASSLDGTDTQYF	NA	TRBV7-4	TRBJ2-3	NA
TGTGCCAGCCAAACTCGTAGCACCGGGGAGCTGTTTTTT	CASQTRSTGELFF	NA	TRBV19	TRBJ2-2	NA
TGCAGCTCTGGAGGTACAAGGGAGGGGGCTAACTATGGCTACACCTTC	CSSGGTREGANYGYTF	NA	TRBV29-1	TRBJ1-2	NA
TGTGCCAGCTCACCACCTGAGGGTTACGAGACCCAGTACTTC	CASSPPEGYETQYF	NA	TRBV18	TRBJ2-5	NA
TGTGCCAGCAGTTTATCGGGGAGAGGGACCTCCTACGAGCAGTACTTC	CASSLSGRGTSYEQYF	NA	TRBV27	TRBJ2-7	NA
TGTGCCAGCAGTGAACCGGGCAGGGTGGGAGACAAAAACATTCAGTACTTC	CASSEPGRVGDKNIQYF	NA	TRBV25-1	TRBJ2-4	NA
TGTGCCAGCAGCGTAGGAGGGATTGTTGGCTATGGCTACACCTTC	CASSVGGIVGYGYTF	NA	TRBV9	TRBJ1-2	NA
TGTGCCAGCAGCTTCAGGGGTAGCTCCTACGAGCAGTACTTC	CASSFRGSSYEQYF	NA	TRBV7-2	TRBJ2-7	NA
TGTGCCAGCAGTTTATTGACGGGGGGGCTCAGCTCTGGAAACACCATATATTTT	CASSLLTGGLSSGNTIYF	NA	TRBV28	TRBJ1-3	NA
TGTGCCAGCAGCTCCCGTCCCTACGAGCAGTACTTC	CASSSRPYEQYF	NA	TRBV5-5	TRBJ2-7	NA
TGCGCCAGCAGCCAAGGTGATTCGCGGGAGGAAACGAATGAGCAGTTCTTC	CASSQGDSREETNEQFF	TRBD2	TRBV4-3	TRBJ2-1	NA
TGTGCCAGCAGCGTAGGGCCGTACTATGGGACTAGCAAAGGGGGGAAAGAGACCCAGTACTTC	CASSVGPYYGTSKGGKETQYF	TRBD2	TRBV9	TRBJ2-5	NA
TGTGCCAGCTTGCTGACTAGCTCGGGTTACAATGAGCAGTTCTTC	CASLLTSSGYNEQFF	TRBD2	TRBV7-2	TRBJ2-1	once
TGTGCCAGCAGCAAAGAGACCCAGTACTTC	CASSKETQYF	NA	TRBV28	TRBJ2-5	NA
TGTGCCAGCAGCCAAGGAGCGGGAGGGCCTTACAATGAGCAGTTCTTC	CASSQGAGGPYNEQFF	TRBD2	TRBV4-2	TRBJ2-1	NA
TGTGCCAGCCACTCCCCAGGGCTCGTCGACGAGCAGTACTTC	CASHSPGLVDEQYF	NA	TRBV28	TRBJ2-7	NA
TGTGCCAGCAGCTTAGGGGGGCGCTATGGCTACACCTTC	CASSLGGRYGYTF	NA	TRBV7-9	TRBJ1-2	NA
TGTGCCAGCAGCTTAGTGCGTGGGGAGACCCAGTACTTC	CASSLVRGETQYF	NA	TRBV7-2	TRBJ2-5	NA
TGTGCCAGCAGCGTAGTGGAGAACAATGAGCAGTTCTTC	CASSVVENNEQFF	NA	TRBV9	TRBJ2-1	NA
TGTGCCAGCAACATACAGGGGGGGATTGGGACCCAGTACTTC	CASNIQGGIGTQYF	NA	TRBV7-9	TRBJ2-5	once
TGTGCCAGCATAGGACCGGGGGGAAATGAGCAGTTCTTC	CASIGPGGNEQFF	TRBD2	TRBV25-1	TRBJ2-1	NA
TGCGCCAGCAGCTTGGCCGGGACGGCGAACACCGGGGAGCTGTTTTTT	CASSLAGTANTGELFF	NA	TRBV5-1	TRBJ2-2	NA
TGTGCCAGCAGCTTAGTTAGTAGCGGGAGTATGAATGAGCAGTTCTTC	CASSLVSSGSMNEQFF	TRBD2	TRBV7-9	TRBJ2-1	few
TGTGCCAGTAGTATGGGTCAAGTTCTCTTTCAGCCCCAGCATTTT	CASSMGQVLFQPQHF	NA	TRBV19	TRBJ1-5	NA
TGTGCCAGCAGCTTAGACGCAGGGTGGGAGACCCAGTACTTC	CASSLDAGWETQYF	NA	TRBV11-2	TRBJ2-5	NA
TGTGCCAGCAGCCGAACAGGTGCCGCCTCCTACGAGCAGTACTTC	CASSRTGAASYEQYF	NA	TRBV5-4	TRBJ2-7	NA
TGTGCCATCAGCTTAGCGGGCGCCCCCACAGATACGCAGTATTTT	CAISLAGAPTDTQYF	TRBD2	TRBV10-3	TRBJ2-3	NA
TGTGCCAGCAGTGTCCAAAGGGATGTCGGCTACACCTTC	CASSVQRDVGYTF	NA	TRBV2	TRBJ1-2	NA
TGTGCCATCAGTGAGCCGAACACACTGAAAGCTTTCTTT	CAISEPNTLKAFF	NA	TRBV10-3	TRBJ1-1	NA
TGTGCCAGCTCGGAAACCATCATGAACACTGAAGCTTTCTTT	CASSETIMNTEAFF	NA	TRBV28	TRBJ1-1	NA
TGTGCCAGCAGTGGGGGGACGCTCTCCTACAATGAGCAGTTCTTC	CASSGGTLSYNEQFF	NA	TRBV6-1	TRBJ2-1	many
TGCGCCAGCAGCTTGGGGCAGGTGGGGTACAATGAGCAGTTCTTC	CASSLGQVGYNEQFF	NA	TRBV5-1	TRBJ2-1	NA
TGTGCCAGCAAGACTAGGAATCCAGATACGCAGTATTTT	CASKTRNPDTQYF	NA	TRBV28	TRBJ2-3	NA
TGCGCCAGCAGTTACACCATCCGGGACAGGGGCGGCTTC	CASSYTIRDRGGF	TRBD1	TRBV6-6	TRBJ2-4	NA